This passage covers 13 T cell receptor beta chains from one sample sequenced in a study of blood T cell repertoires in COVID-19. Repertoires were generated with immunoSEQ multiplex PCR, while TCRdb's copy carries only in-frame clones and drops some. This table holds 200,000 to 250,000 clones, roughly 92% found once. Specimen: peripheral blood. These receptors came from a man aged 60-69 years with COVID-19, enrolled during active disease.

The chain uses TRBV2 and TRBJ1-5, with a weak D call TRBD1 (6 bases). The CDR3 length is 15 residues. Germline-derived CDR1 and CDR2 are SNHLY and FYNNEI. With 6 bases removed from V and 1 base from J, the gap between germline ends came to 13 bases. CDR3 amino acids: CASRATGTSNQPQHF. CDR3 DNA: TGTGCCAGCAGAGCGACAGGTACGAGCAATCAGCCCCAGCATTTT.

This clone was seen a single time. The chain uses TRBV4-2 and TRBJ1-2; TRBD1 matches 9 bases. Germline lookup yields CDR1 LGHNA and CDR2 YNFKEQ. This CDR3 comprises 15 residues. V trimming: 4 bases; J trimming: 2 bases; junction bases outside the gene matches: 5. The CDR3 reads CASSLEQGANYGYTF. For the CDR3, the DNA is TGTGCCAGCAGCCTAGAACAGGGGGCGAACTATGGCTACACCTTC.

The chain employs TRBV18 and TRBJ2-7, with D possibly matching TRBD2 (6 bases). The CDR3 contains 13 residues. V gave up 4 bases and J gave up 2 bases, with 9 bases separating them. Per germline, CDR1 KGHSH and CDR2 LQKENI. The chain's CDR3 is CASSLSGPYEQYF. The CDR3 DNA reads as TGTGCCAGCTCACTTAGCGGTCCCTACGAGCAGTACTTC.

The chain links TRBV29-1 to TRBJ2-1, with D possibly being TRBD1 (5 bases). The germline V and J ends were trimmed by 5 bases and 6 bases, with 20 bases remaining between them. Germline CDR1 reads SQVTM; CDR2 reads ANQGSEA. The CDR3 spans 15 residues. The CDR3 region is CSVYGQGAGLNEQFF. CDR3 coding DNA: TGCAGCGTTTACGGGCAAGGGGCCGGTCTCAATGAGCAGTTCTTC.

The rearrangement joins TRBV3-1 (or the pseudogene TRBV3-2) to TRBJ1-1, with a weak D call TRBD1 (6 bases). The germline V and J ends were trimmed by 4 bases and 4 bases, with 16 bases remaining between them. The CDR3 spans 15 residues. Germline loops: CDR1 LGHDT, CDR2 YNNKEL (reference sequence). The CDR3 DNA sequence: TGTGCCAGCAGCCGGGGGCATACGGGGCCCACTGAAGCTTTCTTT. Protein product: CASSRGHTGPTEAFF.

J is TRBJ2-3 and V is TRBV18, with 9 bases identical to TRBD2. The trim removed 3 bases at V and 4 bases at J, leaving 14 bases unmatched. CDR1 is KGHSH, CDR2 LQKENI, per germline. This CDR3 is 18 amino acids long. Here the CDR3 DNA reads TGTGCCAGCTCACCCGGATGGAAGCGGGGGGTGGGCGCAGATACGCAGTATTTT. It is translated as CASSPGWKRGVGADTQYF.

J is TRBJ2-7 and V is TRBV5-1; 7 positions agree with TRBD1. The ends lost 0 bases at V and 4 bases at J; junction bases unmatched: 7. Germline CDR1 and CDR2: SGHRS and YFSETQ. The CDR3 loop spans 15 amino acids. This CDR3 reads CASSLAEGARYEQYF. The CDR3 DNA reads as TGCGCCAGCAGCTTGGCCGAGGGGGCTAGATACGAGCAGTACTTC.

The CDR3 region is CAISSGRALEQFF. The CDR3 region has the DNA TGTGCCATCAGCAGCGGGAGGGCCCTTGAGCAGTTCTTC. The chain carries TRBV10-3 and TRBJ2-1; TRBD2 agrees at 10 bases. Per germline, CDR1 ENHRY and CDR2 SYGVKD. After removal of 6 bases from V and 9 bases from J, the junction contained 5 bases not matched to a gene. The CDR3 sequence is 13 residues long.

The V and J genes are TRBV18 and TRBJ1-1, with TRBD1 as a possible D gene (5 bases). Trimming left V 2 bases short and J 1 base short, with 8 bases between. Germline V gene sequence: CDR1 KGHSH, CDR2 LQKENI. The CDR3 loop spans 14 amino acids. CDR3 region: CASSPRQTNTEAFF. The DNA for the CDR3 is TGTGCCAGCTCACCAAGACAGACGAACACTGAAGCTTTCTTT.

This rearrangement joins TRBV2 to TRBJ1-1, with D possibly being TRBD1 (5 bases). The V gene's germline CDR1 is SNHLY and CDR2 FYNNEI. V lost 6 bases and J 6 bases, leaving 17 bases between the germline ends. The CDR3 consists of 14 residues. In DNA form, the CDR3 reads TGTGCCAGCAGCAATATGGCAGGGAGGTCTGAAGCTTTCTTT. Translation gives CASSNMAGRSEAFF. Drawing the rest from reference TRBV2 and TRBJ1-1, the complete variable domain is EPEVTQTPSHQVTQMGQEVILRCVPISNHLYFYWYRQILGQKVEFLVSFYNNEISEKSEIFDDQFSVERPDGSNFTLKIRSTKLEDSAMYFCASSNMAGRSEAFFGQGTRLTVV.

This clone was recorded once. This chain uses TRBV19 with TRBJ2-1; weak D call: TRBD2 (5 bases). V lost 6 bases and J 0 bases, leaving 12 bases between the germline ends. The germline V gene encodes CDR1 LNHDA and CDR2 SQIVND (reference sequence). The CDR3 spans 15 residues. The CDR3 protein is CASRVEESSYNEQFF. As DNA, the CDR3 is TGTGCCAGTAGGGTGGAGGAGAGCTCCTACAATGAGCAGTTCTTC. Based on the CDR3 plus reference TRBV19 and TRBJ2-1, the full variable domain is DGGITQSPKYLFRKEGQNVTLSCEQNLNHDAMYWYRQDPGQGLRLIYYSQIVNDFQKGDIAEGYSVSREKKESFPLTVTSAQKNPTAFYLCASRVEESSYNEQFFGPGTRLTVL.

The V gene is TRBV28, the J gene TRBJ2-5; TRBD1 might be the D (6 bases). The CDR3 has 15 amino acids. Germline V lookup: CDR1 MDHEN, CDR2 SYDVKM. Trimming pared 4 bases from V and 3 bases from J, leaving 15 bases between. DNA for the CDR3: TGTGCCAGCAGTTCCTCGGGACAAACAAAAGAGACCCAGTACTTC. This gives the protein CASSSSGQTKETQYF.

A single count supports this clone. This chain links TRBV18 with TRBJ1-1, with D possibly TRBD1 on 5 matching bases. The germline V gene encodes CDR1 KGHSH and CDR2 LQKENI. The CDR3 is 14 residues long. Trimming removed 2 bases at V and 1 base at J, with 8 bases between. CDR3 sequence reads: CASSPGAENTEAFF. CDR3 bases: TGTGCCAGCTCACCAGGGGCTGAGAACACTGAAGCTTTCTTT.